These 23 T cell receptor beta chains were all obtained from the same sample, sequenced in a study of T cell responses to AZD1222 COVID-19 vaccine. Some clones are missing from TCRdb's copy, which holds only in-frame ones; the method was immunoSEQ multiplex PCR. The sample consists of roughly 170,000 clones, 88% of them appearing once. Sequenced here: peripheral blood, sampled on day 0 of AZD1222 vaccination. The receptors stem from an adult in good health.

This chain links TRBV4-3 with TRBJ2-2; 8 bases are shared with TRBD1. Germline V gives CDR1 LGHNA, CDR2 YSLEER. J lost 6 bases, V lost 4 bases, and 13 bases had no gene match. The CDR3 has 17 residues. CDR3 in amino acids: CASSPRSGGAEAGELFF. The CDR3 nucleotides read TGCGCCAGCAGCCCCCGGTCAGGGGGCGCAGAGGCCGGGGAGCTGTTTTTT.

The chain couples TRBV12-5 to TRBJ2-5; D call uncertain. V was pared by 4 bases and J by 2 bases, with 8 bases between. Germline V gives CDR1 LGHNT, CDR2 FRNRAP. This CDR3 has 13 amino acids. DNA of the CDR3: TGTGCTAGTGGTTCCTCTGGTCAAGAGACCCAGTACTTC. It encodes CASGSSGQETQYF.

This clone was detected only once. This chain uses TRBV5-4 with TRBJ1-4; 10 positions agree with TRBD1. Germline V gene lookup returns CDR1 SGHNT and CDR2 YYREEE (reference sequence). This CDR3 comprises 16 residues. J was trimmed by 8 bases and V by 4 bases; bases with no gene match: 11. This CDR3 is CASSQGDRGGYEKLFF. In nucleotides, the CDR3 is TGTGCCAGCAGCCAAGGGGACAGGGGAGGGTACGAAAAACTGTTTTTT.

The CDR3 sequence is CATRGKRALGNTIYF. The CDR3, as DNA: TGTGCCACCCGAGGGAAGCGAGCATTGGGAAACACCATATATTTT. This chain connects TRBV27 to TRBJ1-3, with unresolved D. Looked up from germline, CDR1 is MNHEY and CDR2 is SMNVEV (reference sequence). The CDR3 loop spans 15 amino acids. With 10 bases removed from V and 4 bases from J, the gap between germline ends came to 20 bases.

The chain carries TRBV11-2 and TRBJ2-3; a possible D gene is TRBD2 (5 bases). Germline CDR1 reads SGHAT; CDR2 reads FQNNGV. CDR3 length: 17 amino acids. The V gene lost 1 base and the J gene lost 6 bases, with 20 bases spanning the gap. In nucleotides, the CDR3 is TGTGCCAGCAGCTTAGTAGGTGCGGACTCAGGCGGGGATACGCAGTATTTT. Translating gives CASSLVGADSGGDTQYF.

This chain connects TRBV19 to TRBJ1-1; TRBD1 is a possible D gene (6 bases). V lost 1 base to trimming and J lost 3 bases, with 12 bases between them. This CDR3 is built from 15 residues. CDR1 is LNHDA, CDR2 SQIVND, per germline (reference sequence). The CDR3 spells CASSIGSRGHTEAFF. The CDR3 DNA sequence: TGTGCCAGTAGTATAGGGAGCAGGGGACACACTGAAGCTTTCTTT.

V is TRBV4-2 and J is TRBJ1-6; D remains unclear. CDR1 and CDR2 from the germline V gene are LGHNA and YNFKEQ. Trimming removed 0 bases at V and 6 bases at J, with 12 bases between. The CDR3 loop spans 16 amino acids. The CDR3 sequence: CASSQEEGSFNSPLHF. CDR3 nucleotides: TGTGCCAGCAGCCAAGAGGAAGGCAGTTTTAATTCACCCCTCCACTTT.

This clone has only one observation. The chain carries TRBV7-2 and TRBJ1-1; 7 bases match TRBD1. Germline CDR1 SGHTA, CDR2 FQGNSA. The CDR3 spans 14 residues. V lost 5 bases, J lost 3 bases, and 6 bases stayed unmatched. CDR3: CASSQTTGHTEAFF. CDR3 bases: TGTGCCAGCAGCCAAACGACAGGGCACACTGAAGCTTTCTTT.

V gene TRBV5-6 combines with J gene TRBJ2-5, with 9 bases matching TRBD2. Trimming removed 4 bases from V and 5 bases from J; junction bases left unmatched: 12. The germline gives CDR1 SGHDT, CDR2 YYEEEE. CDR3 length: 16 residues. DNA of the CDR3: TGTGCCAGCAGCGCCGACTTTGCGGGAGGGTTGGAGACCCAGTACTTC. Encoded protein: CASSADFAGGLETQYF. Using reference TRBV5-6 and TRBJ2-5 for the parts outside the CDR3, the full variable domain is DAGVTQSPTHLIKTRGQQVTLRCSPKSGHDTVSWYQQALGQGPQFIFQYYEEEERQRGNFPDRFSGHQFPNYSSELNVNALLLGDSALYLCASSADFAGGLETQYFGPGTRLLVL.

The chain combines TRBV28 with TRBJ2-3; 7 bases map to TRBD2. The CDR3 consists of 16 residues. V dropped 5 bases and J dropped 1; count of bases not matched to a gene: 9. Germline V gene data show CDR1 as MDHEN and CDR2 as SYDVKM. CDR3 sequence (DNA): TGTGCCAGCAGTATAATAGCGGGTCACGGCACAGATACGCAGTATTTT. This gives the protein CASSIIAGHGTDTQYF.

The chain recombines TRBV5-6 with TRBJ2-5; D unresolved. V dropped 3 bases and J dropped 5 bases, with 5 bases sitting between them. There are 11 residues in the CDR3. Germline CDR1 is SGHDT and CDR2 is YYEEEE. In DNA, the CDR3 is TGTGCCAGCAGCTCCGGCGAGACCCAGTACTTC. This gives the protein CASSSGETQYF.

The genes are TRBV7-6 and TRBJ1-5, with D possibly being TRBD1 (6 bases). CDR3 size: 16 residues. From germline, CDR1 is SGHVS and CDR2 FNYEAQ. Trimming removed 1 base from V and 3 bases from J, with 13 bases in between. CDR3 amino acids: CASSLGGTSPNQPQHF. The CDR3 bases are TGTGCCAGCAGCTTAGGAGGGACAAGTCCCAATCAGCCCCAGCATTTT.

The chain is built from TRBV7-9 and TRBJ2-5; TRBD2 matches at 12 bases. The V gene's germline CDR1 is SEHNR and CDR2 FQNEAQ (reference sequence). The CDR3 covers 15 residues. Unmatched junction bases numbered 10, after V lost 7 bases and J lost 7 bases. This CDR3 reads CASTILAGGSGTQYF. The DNA of the CDR3 is TGTGCCAGCACCATACTAGCGGGGGGTTCTGGGACCCAGTACTTC. The full variable domain, with the rest looked up from reference TRBV7-9 and TRBJ2-5, is DTGVSQNPRHKITKRGQNVTFRCDPISEHNRLYWYRQTLGQGPEFLTYFQNEAQLEKSRLLSDRFSAERPKGSFSTLEIQRTEQGDSAMYLCASTILAGGSGTQYFGPGTRLLVL.

This clone was seen a few times. The chain has TRBV9 and TRBJ1-1; 8 bases match TRBD1. The CDR3 spans 15 residues. The germline CDR1 and CDR2 sequences are SGDLS and YYNGEE. After removal of 0 bases from V and 3 bases from J, the junction contained 4 bases not matched to a gene. CDR3 loop: CASSVGTGTDTEAFF. The CDR3 nucleotides read TGTGCCAGCAGCGTAGGGACAGGGACCGACACTGAAGCTTTCTTT.

This sequence joins TRBV12-3 or TRBV12-4 and TRBJ1-1; weak D call: TRBD1 (5 bases). Trimming took 8 bases from V and 8 from J, leaving 15 bases between them. CDR3 length: 12 residues. Here the CDR3 DNA reads TGTGCCAGCGGGAAGGGGTTGAAGGAAGCTTTCTTT. This sequence encodes CASGKGLKEAFF.

The chain is built from TRBV28 and TRBJ2-5, with 8 positions matching TRBD2. CDR3 length equals 14 residues. V shed 3 bases, J shed 5 bases, and the junction held 5 bases outside the gene matches. Germline V gene lookup returns CDR1 MDHEN and CDR2 SYDVKM. CDR3 residues: CASSFEGGRETQYF. The CDR3 bases are TGTGCCAGCAGTTTTGAAGGCGGGAGGGAGACCCAGTACTTC.

The chain joins TRBV19 to TRBJ2-2, with D perhaps TRBD1 (6 bases). CDR1 and CDR2 (germline): LNHDA, SQIVND (reference sequence). The V and J ends lost 4 bases and 1 base respectively, with 10 bases between them. The CDR3 consists of 15 residues. CDR3 protein: CASSTSGVNTGELFF. CDR3 DNA sequence: TGTGCCAGTAGTACCTCAGGGGTGAACACCGGGGAGCTGTTTTTT.

The sample holds a few counts of this clone. The chain carries TRBV19 and TRBJ1-1; 8 bases line up with TRBD1. The junction had 9 bases not matched to a gene; V was cut back by 9 bases and J by 0 bases. Per germline, CDR1 LNHDA and CDR2 SQIVND (reference sequence). This CDR3 comprises 15 residues. The CDR3 sequence is CASNNRGDMNTEAFF. CDR3 DNA: TGTGCCAGCAACAACAGGGGGGACATGAACACTGAAGCTTTCTTT. The complete variable domain, with remaining parts taken from reference TRBV19 and TRBJ1-1, reads DGGITQSPKYLFRKEGQNVTLSCEQNLNHDAMYWYRQDPGQGLRLIYYSQIVNDFQKGDIAEGYSVSREKKESFPLTVTSAQKNPTAFYLCASNNRGDMNTEAFFGQGTRLTVV.

Written as DNA, the CDR3 is TGTGCCAGCAGTCCCATGGTAGGCACTGAAGCTTTCTTT. Its translation is CASSPMVGTEAFF. The V and J genes are TRBV27 and TRBJ1-1; unclear D gene. Looked up from germline, CDR1 is MNHEY and CDR2 is SMNVEV (reference sequence). The V gene lost 5 bases and the J gene lost 4 bases, with 11 bases spanning the gap. CDR3 length: 13 residues.

The table lists this clone with a count of one. The chain is built from TRBV5-1 and TRBJ1-4, with TRBD1 matching over 7 bases. The CDR3 consists of 15 residues. Trimming cost V 2 bases and J 5 bases; bases outside gene matches: 6. In germline, CDR1 is SGHRS, CDR2 YFSETQ. CDR3 sequence: CASSLWDSKNEKLFF. CDR3 nucleotide sequence: TGCGCCAGCAGCTTATGGGACAGTAAGAATGAAAAACTGTTTTTT.

The chain is built from TRBV3-1 (or the pseudogene TRBV3-2) and TRBJ2-2; the D is unclear. The CDR3 length is 12 residues. Germline CDR1 LGHDT, CDR2 YNNKEL (reference sequence). The germline V and J ends were trimmed by 8 bases and 2 bases, with 6 bases remaining between them. The CDR3 spells CASGLNTGELFF. The CDR3 DNA is TGTGCCAGCGGGTTAAACACCGGGGAGCTGTTTTTT.

The chain uses TRBV6-5 and TRBJ1-1; D gene ambiguous. Trimming removed 2 bases from V and 1 base from J, with 8 bases in between. CDR3 length: 14 amino acids. Germline loops: CDR1 MNHEY, CDR2 SVGAGI. The CDR3 region is CASSYEGRNTEAFF. The DNA of the CDR3 is TGTGCCAGCAGTTACGAGGGCAGGAACACTGAAGCTTTCTTT.

The chain employs TRBV6-5 and TRBJ2-5; D is possibly TRBD2 (5 bases). This CDR3 is 14 amino acids long. CDR1 and CDR2 (germline): MNHEY, SVGAGI. The ends were cut back, 2 bases at V and 3 bases at J, with 10 bases in the middle. CDR3 loop: CASSYGVGKETQYF. In nucleotides, the CDR3 is TGTGCCAGCAGTTACGGCGTCGGGAAAGAGACCCAGTACTTC.